This TCR beta chain came from a study of blood T cell repertoires in COVID-19. Study-level background: There were acute and convalescent COVID-19 samples, and they came from the United States, Italy and Spain.

Authors' methods: Quantification of nucleated cells was approximated via reference gene primer amplification. Measured with immunoSEQ multiplex PCR; TCRdb has only the in-frame clones, and not every one. Clone size and V and J calls were adopted from that table, with D and trimming inferred from the DNA. The sample carries about 69,000 clones, 85% to 90% recorded once. V lost 4 bases to trimming and J lost 4 bases, with 11 bases between them. The V gene's germline CDR1 is MNHNY and CDR2 SVGAGI (reference sequence). This CDR3 is 14 amino acids long. The sequenced sample was peripheral blood. This clonotype originated in a man aged 50 to 59 with acute or convalescent COVID-19. The gene calls are TRBV6-6 and TRBJ1-3; TRBD1 might be the D (6 bases). The CDR3 sequence is CASSLSGVGNTIYF. The CDR3 DNA follows: TGTGCCAGCAGTTTATCAGGGGTCGGAAACACCATATATTTT.